This T cell receptor beta chain was sequenced during a study of blood T cell repertoires in COVID-19. Study-level background: Acute-phase and convalescent COVID-19 samples originated in the United States, Italy and Spain. T cells, B-cell-depleted T cells, or PBMCs provided the cDNA or gDNA that served as material.

This CDR3 is 16 amino acids long. Germline CDR1 MGHRA, CDR2 YSYEKL. Trimming at V came to 4 bases and at J to 5 bases, leaving 9 bases not matched to a gene. Per the study methods: Amplification from reference gene primers served as the basis for estimated nucleated cell counts. Libraries were prepared by immunoSEQ multiplex PCR; TCRdb keeps only in-frame clonotypes and omits some of them. For V, J and clone size, that table is used; D and trimming come from the DNA. Of some 50,000 clones in the sample, 86% are singletons; the top ten hold 5%. The sequence came from a man aged 35-49 years with active COVID-19. The specimen was peripheral blood. The rearrangement links TRBV4-1 to TRBJ2-3; 10 bases map to TRBD2. In nucleotides, the CDR3 is TGCGCCAGCAGCCGAGAGCTAGCGGGAGTGATAGATACGCAGTATTTT. Translation: CASSRELAGVIDTQYF.